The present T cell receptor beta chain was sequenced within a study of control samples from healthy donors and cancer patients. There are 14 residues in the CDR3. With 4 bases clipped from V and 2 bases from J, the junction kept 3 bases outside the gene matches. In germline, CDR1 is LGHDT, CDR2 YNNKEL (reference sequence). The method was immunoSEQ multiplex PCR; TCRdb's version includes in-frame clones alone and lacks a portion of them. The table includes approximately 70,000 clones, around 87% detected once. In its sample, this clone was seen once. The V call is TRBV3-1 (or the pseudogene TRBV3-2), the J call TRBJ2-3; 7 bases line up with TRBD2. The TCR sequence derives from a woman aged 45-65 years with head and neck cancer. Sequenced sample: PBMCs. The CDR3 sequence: CASSPGLVTDTQYF. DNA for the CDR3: TGTGCCAGCAGCCCCGGACTAGTCACAGATACGCAGTATTTT.